This TCR beta chain was captured in a study of blood T cell repertoires in COVID-19. V lost 2 bases, J lost 5 bases, and 12 bases stayed unmatched. Germline loops: CDR1 MNHEY, CDR2 SVGEGT. This CDR3 contains 17 residues. The protocol was immunoSEQ multiplex PCR, while the TCRdb copy is restricted to in-frame clones and leaves out a portion. This table has around 140,000 clones, about nine tenths appearing once. Sequencing was done on a sample of peripheral blood. The clonotype originates from a human donor in a cohort sampled during active COVID-19. The chain uses TRBV6-2 or TRBV6-3 and TRBJ2-1; 7 bases fit TRBD1. CDR3 bases: TGTGCCAGCAGTTACATACGACCGGGGACAGAACACAATGAGCAGTTCTTC. It translates to CASSYIRPGTEHNEQFF.